This is a list of T cell receptor beta chains from one sample in a study of CD8 T cells in ankylosing spondylitis. Each CDR3 protein gets one entry after TCRdb re-called the 5' RACE reads with MiXCR. The sample has hundreds of thousands of distinct CDR3 sequences; roughly a tenth are singletons. The sample consisted of blood, either unsorted or a sorted T cell fraction (not recorded which). These receptors were taken from a male donor with ankylosing spondylitis or in good health (not recorded which). CDR3s include the opening cysteine and the closing phenylalanine or tryptophan. A D gene is named only where the DNA matches it firmly. Size is stated for part of the rows, as once, few or many counts, or as a class when the clone is expanded.

TRBD2	17	TRBV3-1	NA	TRBJ2-1	TGTGCCTGCAGCCAACCTAGCGGGGCTTACTCCTACAATGAGCAGTTCTTC	CACSQPSGAYSYNEQFF
TRBD2	16	TRBV12-3/TRBV12-4	NA	TRBJ2-1	TGTGCCAGCAGTCCCTCCTTCGGGGGGAGCTACAATGAGCAGTTCTTC	CASSPSFGGSYNEQFF
TRBD1	15	TRBV7-2	many	TRBJ1-3	TGTGCCAGCAGCCAACAGGGACAGGGTGGAAACACCATATATTTT	CASSQQGQGGNTIYF
TRBD2	15	TRBV10-3	many	TRBJ2-1	TGTGCCATCAGTGAGTTCGTCGGGGGGGCAAATGAGCAGTTCTTC	CAISEFVGGANEQFF
NA	9	TRBV10-3	NA	TRBJ2-1	TGTGCCATCGGGGATGAGCAGTTCTTC	CAIGDEQFF
NA	15	TRBV5-1	many	TRBJ2-2	TGCGCCAGCAGCTACCTCAGGGGCGCGACCGGGGAGCTGTTTTTT	CASSYLRGATGELFF
NA	13	TRBV29-1	many	TRBJ1-2	TGCAGCGTTGAAGAGGGGTCTTCGTATGGCTACACCTTC	CSVEEGSSYGYTF
NA	13	TRBV5-4	many	TRBJ2-5	TGTGCCAGCAGCTTGGGCTCGGGGGAGACCCAGTACTTC	CASSLGSGETQYF
NA	12	TRBV29-1	NA	TRBJ1-2	TGCAGCGTTCATGCGGGCAGCTATGGCTACACCTTC	CSVHAGSYGYTF
TRBD1	14	TRBV28	few	TRBJ1-2	TGTGCCAGCAGAACACCGGGACAGGGGCATGGCTACACCTTC	CASRTPGQGHGYTF
NA	14	TRBV20-1	many	TRBJ2-7	TGCAGTGCTAGGCCTCCGGTCCTGACCTACGAGCAGTACTTC	CSARPPVLTYEQYF
NA	15	TRBV12-3/TRBV12-4	many	TRBJ2-7	TGTGCCAGCAGTTCAGGGGACGGCGATACCTACGAGCAGTACTTC	CASSSGDGDTYEQYF
NA	12	TRBV12-3/TRBV12-4	many	TRBJ1-3	TGTGCATCGAGGTCGACTGGAAACACCATATATTTT	CASRSTGNTIYF
NA	16	TRBV5-1	few	TRBJ2-7	TGCGCCAGCACCCTCGACGTCGGGGGCCGATCCTACGAGCAGTACTTC	CASTLDVGGRSYEQYF
NA	14	TRBV20-1	many	TRBJ1-6	TGCAGTGCTAGGCAGGGTAGTGGTAATTCACCCCTCCACTTT	CSARQGSGNSPLHF
NA	15	TRBV12-3/TRBV12-4	many	TRBJ2-1	TGTGCCAGCAGTCCAGCTGGGCTAAACTCCAATGAGCAGTTCTTC	CASSPAGLNSNEQFF
NA	16	TRBV11-2	NA	TRBJ2-4	TGTGCCAGCAGCTTAGCCGTGACTACTTCCAAAAACATTCAGTACTTC	CASSLAVTTSKNIQYF
NA	13	TRBV28	few	TRBJ2-1	TGTGCCAGCAGGGGTGGGGGCTTCAATGAGCAGTTCTTC	CASRGGGFNEQFF
TRBD1	15	TRBV12-3/TRBV12-4	many	TRBJ2-3	TGTGCCAGCAGCATCGGGACAGTTAGCACAGATACGCAGTATTTT	CASSIGTVSTDTQYF
NA	15	TRBV20-1	many	TRBJ1-3	TGCAGTGCTAGAGGGCCCGGGGGAGCTGGAAACACCATATATTTT	CSARGPGGAGNTIYF
NA	14	TRBV12-3/TRBV12-4	many	TRBJ1-4	TGTGCCAGCAGACGAATAGGAAGTAATGAAAAACTGTTTTTT	CASRRIGSNEKLFF
NA	13	TRBV7-6	few	TRBJ1-5	TGTGCCAGCAGCTTAGCTGATCGTCAGCCCCAGCATTTT	CASSLADRQPQHF
TRBD1	15	TRBV29-1	many	TRBJ2-3	TGCAGCGGGACCCTCGGACAGGGGGCTGCTGATACGCAGTATTTT	CSGTLGQGAADTQYF
NA	14	TRBV9	few	TRBJ2-7	TGTGCCAGCAGCGCTAGCGAGGCGCGGGACGAGCAGTACTTC	CASSASEARDEQYF
TRBD2	16	TRBV5-1	many	TRBJ2-5	TGCGCCAGCAGCTTGGTAGTAGCGGGGTACCAAGAGACCCAGTACTTC	CASSLVVAGYQETQYF
NA	14	TRBV7-7	many	TRBJ2-1	TGTGCTAGCAGCTTAGGCCAGGCGAACAATGAGCAGTTCTTC	CASSLGQANNEQFF
TRBD2	16	TRBV20-1	NA	TRBJ2-3	TGCAGTGCAGAGCACACAGGACTAGCGGTGGTGGATACGCAGTATTTT	CSAEHTGLAVVDTQYF
TRBD1	14	TRBV5-1	many	TRBJ1-2	TGCGCCAGCAGCTCCCCGGGACAGAACTATGGCTACACCTTC	CASSSPGQNYGYTF
TRBD1	15	TRBV9	NA	TRBJ1-1	TGTGCCAGCAGCCATGGGACAGGGGTTTTCCCTGAAGCTTTCTTT	CASSHGTGVFPEAFF
NA	13	TRBV2	many	TRBJ1-1	TGTGCCAGCAGTGGAGGGGGATACACTGAAGCTTTCTTT	CASSGGGYTEAFF
TRBD2	14	TRBV20-1	few	TRBJ2-3	TGCAGTGCTAGTATGGGGGGGTTCACAGATACGCAGTATTTT	CSASMGGFTDTQYF
NA	14	TRBV6-1	NA	TRBJ2-4	TGTGCCAGCAGGTCCAGTAGGGGGGAAAACATTCAGTACTTC	CASRSSRGENIQYF
TRBD1	16	TRBV19	NA	TRBJ1-1	TGTGCCAGTAGCTCTCTGGGGACAGAACCTAGTAAAGAAGCTTTCTTT	CASSSLGTEPSKEAFF
NA	14	TRBV29-1	many	TRBJ2-7	TGCAGCGTTGGATCGGGCTTCCAGGCGCACGAGCAGTACTTC	CSVGSGFQAHEQYF
TRBD2	16	TRBV6-1	many	TRBJ2-3	TGTGCCAGCAGCAATACACGGACTAGAAGCACAGATACGCAGTATTTT	CASSNTRTRSTDTQYF
NA	13	TRBV29-1	many	TRBJ2-7	TGCAGCGTTGCTTTACATGAATACTACGAGCAGTACTTC	CSVALHEYYEQYF
NA	14	TRBV14	many	TRBJ2-1	TGTGCCAGCAGCCAAGATTTGGGGCCCGGTGAGCAGTTCTTC	CASSQDLGPGEQFF
NA	18	TRBV5-6	few	TRBJ1-2	TGTGCCAGCAGCTTGGGACGTGGGACGGAAGCTTTAAACTATGGCTACACCTTC	CASSLGRGTEALNYGYTF
NA	13	TRBV7-6	many	TRBJ2-7	TGTGCCAGCAGCTTACCACAGTCCTACGAGCAGTACTTC	CASSLPQSYEQYF
TRBD1	14	TRBV12-3/TRBV12-4	many	TRBJ1-2	TGTGCCAGTCTCCGGAGGGGGCGCGGGTATGGCTACACCTTC	CASLRRGRGYGYTF
TRBD1	15	TRBV5-6	few	TRBJ1-5	TGTGCCAGCAGTTACGGGACAGCGATTTATCAGCCCCAGCATTTT	CASSYGTAIYQPQHF
NA	16	TRBV5-1	NA	TRBJ2-3	TGCGCCAGCAGCTTGTTTGGGGGGCGAGGCACAGATACGCAGTATTTT	CASSLFGGRGTDTQYF
NA	15	TRBV11-2	NA	TRBJ2-5	TGTGCCAGCAGCTTAGATGGAAAAGTCCAAGAGACCCAGTACTTC	CASSLDGKVQETQYF
NA	16	TRBV3-1	few	TRBJ1-1	TGTGCCAGCAGCCAAGCTACTCCCTCGATGAACACTGAAGCTTTCTTT	CASSQATPSMNTEAFF
TRBD2	15	TRBV6-1	many	TRBJ2-5	TGTGCCAGCAGTGAAGTAGCGGGGGGGCCAGAGACCCAGTACTTC	CASSEVAGGPETQYF
NA	14	TRBV12-3/TRBV12-4	few	TRBJ2-2	TGTGCCAGCAGTTTGGCTCGGACCACCGGGGAGCTGTTTTTT	CASSLARTTGELFF
NA	14	TRBV6-5	many	TRBJ1-2	TGTGCCAGCAGTTACTCCCCCCCTGGGTATGGCTACACCTTC	CASSYSPPGYGYTF
NA	13	TRBV4-1	many	TRBJ2-2	TGCGCCAGCAGCCAAGATATCACCGGGGAGCTGTTTTTT	CASSQDITGELFF
TRBD2	15	TRBV20-1	NA	TRBJ2-7	TGCAGTGCTAGAGGGACTAGCGGGGCAAGCGACGAGCAGTACTTC	CSARGTSGASDEQYF
TRBD2	18	TRBV14	many	TRBJ2-3	TGTGCCAGCAGCCAAGGAACCTGGACTAGCGGGGGTTCAGATACGCAGTATTTT	CASSQGTWTSGGSDTQYF
TRBD1	14	TRBV12-3/TRBV12-4	many	TRBJ2-7	TGTGCCAGCAGGCAGCGACAGGGTCCCTACGAGCAGTACTTC	CASRQRQGPYEQYF
NA	15	TRBV5-6	NA	TRBJ1-3	TGTGCCAGCAGATTGGGTTTCAGCTCTGGAAACACCATATATTTT	CASRLGFSSGNTIYF
NA	14	TRBV12-3/TRBV12-4	many	TRBJ2-3	TGTGCCAGCAATACTCGCGGGTTCGGAGATACGCAGTATTTT	CASNTRGFGDTQYF
TRBD1	16	TRBV5-6	few	TRBJ1-1	TGTGCCAGCAGCCCCGGGACAGGGAGACTGAACACTGAAGCTTTCTTT	CASSPGTGRLNTEAFF
NA	16	TRBV5-1	many	TRBJ1-5	TGCGCCAGCAGCTTGGACCCAGGCAATAGCAATCAGCCCCAGCATTTT	CASSLDPGNSNQPQHF